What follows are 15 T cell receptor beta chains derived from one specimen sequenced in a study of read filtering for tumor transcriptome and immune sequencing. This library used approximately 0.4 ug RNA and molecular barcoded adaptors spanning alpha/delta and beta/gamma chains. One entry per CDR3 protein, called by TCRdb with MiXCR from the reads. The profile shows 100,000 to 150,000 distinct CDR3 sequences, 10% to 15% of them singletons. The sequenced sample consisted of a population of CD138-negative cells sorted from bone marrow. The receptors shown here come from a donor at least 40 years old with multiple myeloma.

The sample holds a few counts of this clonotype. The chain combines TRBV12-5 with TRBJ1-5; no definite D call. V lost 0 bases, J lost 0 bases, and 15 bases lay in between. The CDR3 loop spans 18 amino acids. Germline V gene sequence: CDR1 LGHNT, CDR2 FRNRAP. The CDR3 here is CASGLVLDGVYSNQPQHF. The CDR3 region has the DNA TGTGCTAGTGGTTTGGTATTGGACGGAGTTTATAGCAATCAGCCCCAGCATTTT.

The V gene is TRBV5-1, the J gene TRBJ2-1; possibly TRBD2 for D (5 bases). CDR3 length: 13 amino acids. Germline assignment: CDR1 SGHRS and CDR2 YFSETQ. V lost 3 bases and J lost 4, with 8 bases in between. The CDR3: CASSSTTYNEQFF. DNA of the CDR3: TGCGCCAGCAGCTCGACTACTTACAATGAGCAGTTCTTC.

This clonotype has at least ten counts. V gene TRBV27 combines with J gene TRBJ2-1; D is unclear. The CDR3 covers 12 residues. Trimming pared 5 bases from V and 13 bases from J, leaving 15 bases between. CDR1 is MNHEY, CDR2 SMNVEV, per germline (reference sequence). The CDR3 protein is CASSLPQGTQFF. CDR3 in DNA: TGTGCCAGCAGTCTTCCCCAAGGCACTCAGTTCTTC.

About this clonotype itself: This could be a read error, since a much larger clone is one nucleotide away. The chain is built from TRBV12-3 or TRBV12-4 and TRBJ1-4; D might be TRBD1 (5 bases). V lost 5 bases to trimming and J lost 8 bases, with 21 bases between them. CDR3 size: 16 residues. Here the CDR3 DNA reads TGTGCCAGCAGTCCTCGGATCCGGGACGCGGGGGAAAAACTGTTTTTT. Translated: CASSPRIRDAGEKLFF.

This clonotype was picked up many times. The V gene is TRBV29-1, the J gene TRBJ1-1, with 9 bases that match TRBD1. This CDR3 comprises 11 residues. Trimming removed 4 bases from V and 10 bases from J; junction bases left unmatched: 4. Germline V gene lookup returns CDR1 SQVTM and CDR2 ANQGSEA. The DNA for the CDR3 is TGCAGCGTTGGAGAGGACAGGGGAGCTTTCTTT. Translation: CSVGEDRGAFF.

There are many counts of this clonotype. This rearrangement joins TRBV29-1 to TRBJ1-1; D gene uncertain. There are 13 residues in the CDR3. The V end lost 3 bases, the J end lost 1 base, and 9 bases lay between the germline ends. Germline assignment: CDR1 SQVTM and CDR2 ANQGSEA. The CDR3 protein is CSVEGSSNTEAFF. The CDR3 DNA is TGCAGCGTTGAGGGGTCTTCGAACACTGAAGCTTTCTTT.

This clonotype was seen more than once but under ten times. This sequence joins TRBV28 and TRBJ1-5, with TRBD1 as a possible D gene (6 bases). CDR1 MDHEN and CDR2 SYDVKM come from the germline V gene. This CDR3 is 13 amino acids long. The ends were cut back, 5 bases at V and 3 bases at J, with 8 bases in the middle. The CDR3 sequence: CASSQGFNQPQHF. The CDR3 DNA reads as TGTGCCAGCAGTCAGGGGTTCAATCAGCCCCAGCATTTT. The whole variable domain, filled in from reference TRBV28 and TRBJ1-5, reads DVKVTQSSRYLVKRTGEKVFLECVQDMDHENMFWYRQDPGLGLRLIYFSYDVKMKEKGDIPEGYSVSREKKERFSLILESASTNQTSMYLCASSQGFNQPQHFGDGTRLSIL.

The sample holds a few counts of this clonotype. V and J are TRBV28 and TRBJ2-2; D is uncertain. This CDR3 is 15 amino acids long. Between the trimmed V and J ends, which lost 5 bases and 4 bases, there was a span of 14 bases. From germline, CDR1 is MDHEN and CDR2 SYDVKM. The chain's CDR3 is CASSAPGQVTGELFF. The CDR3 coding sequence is TGTGCCAGCAGTGCCCCGGGTCAGGTCACCGGGGAGCTGTTTTTT.

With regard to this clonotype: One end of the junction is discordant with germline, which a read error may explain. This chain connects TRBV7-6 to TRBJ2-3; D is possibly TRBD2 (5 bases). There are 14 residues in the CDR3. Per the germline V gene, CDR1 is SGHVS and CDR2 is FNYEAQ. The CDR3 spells CANSSTIGADTQYF. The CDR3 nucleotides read TGTGCCAACAGCTCAACCATCGGGGCAGATACGCAGTATTTT.

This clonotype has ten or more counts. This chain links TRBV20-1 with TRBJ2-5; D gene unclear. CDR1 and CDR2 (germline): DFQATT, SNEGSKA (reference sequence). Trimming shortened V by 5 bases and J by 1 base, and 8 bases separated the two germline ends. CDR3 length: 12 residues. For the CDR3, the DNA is TGCAGTGCTCTGGGTTCCCAAGAGACCCAGTACTTC. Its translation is CSALGSQETQYF.

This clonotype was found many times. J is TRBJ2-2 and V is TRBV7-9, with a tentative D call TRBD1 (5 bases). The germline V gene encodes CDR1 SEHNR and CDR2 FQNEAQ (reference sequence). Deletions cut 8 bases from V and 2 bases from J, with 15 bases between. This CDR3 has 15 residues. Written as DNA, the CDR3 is TGTGCCAGCCTAAGGGGAACCCGTAACACCGGGGAGCTGTTTTTT. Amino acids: CASLRGTRNTGELFF.

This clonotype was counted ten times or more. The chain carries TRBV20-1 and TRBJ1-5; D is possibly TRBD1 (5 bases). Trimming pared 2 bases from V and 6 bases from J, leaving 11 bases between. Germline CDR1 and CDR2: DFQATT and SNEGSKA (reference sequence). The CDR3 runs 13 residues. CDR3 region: CSARLDQGQPQHF. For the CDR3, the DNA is TGCAGTGCTAGATTGGACCAGGGTCAGCCCCAGCATTTT.

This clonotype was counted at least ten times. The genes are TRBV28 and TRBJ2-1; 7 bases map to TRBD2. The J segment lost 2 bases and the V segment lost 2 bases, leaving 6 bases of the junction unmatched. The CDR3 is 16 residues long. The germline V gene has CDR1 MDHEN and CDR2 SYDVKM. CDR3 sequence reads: CASSLAAAGAYNEQFF. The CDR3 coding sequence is TGTGCCAGCAGTTTAGCGGCGGCGGGAGCCTACAATGAGCAGTTCTTC.

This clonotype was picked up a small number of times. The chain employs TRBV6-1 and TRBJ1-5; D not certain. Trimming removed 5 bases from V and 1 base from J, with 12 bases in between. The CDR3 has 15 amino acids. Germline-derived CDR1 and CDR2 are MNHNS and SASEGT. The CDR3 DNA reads TGTGCCAGCAGTAAAGAAGGTGGGAGCAATCAGCCCCAGCATTTT. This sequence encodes CASSKEGGSNQPQHF.

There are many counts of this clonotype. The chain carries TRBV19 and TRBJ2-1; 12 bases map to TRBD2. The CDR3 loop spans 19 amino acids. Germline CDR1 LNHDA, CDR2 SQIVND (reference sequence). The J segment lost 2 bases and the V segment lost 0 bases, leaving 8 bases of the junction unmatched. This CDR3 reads CASSIDRAASGRAYNEQFF. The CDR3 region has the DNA TGTGCCAGTAGTATAGACCGAGCCGCTAGCGGGAGGGCCTACAATGAGCAGTTCTTC. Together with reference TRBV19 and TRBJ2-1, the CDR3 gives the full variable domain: DGGITQSPKYLFRKEGQNVTLSCEQNLNHDAMYWYRQDPGQGLRLIYYSQIVNDFQKGDIAEGYSVSREKKESFPLTVTSAQKNPTAFYLCASSIDRAASGRAYNEQFFGPGTRLTVL.